One sample yielded the 8 T cell receptor beta chains listed below, sequenced in a study of CD8+ T cells in alopecia areata. Specified treatment: oral pan-JAK inhibitor, 5-10 mg twice daily. RNA extraction was followed by reverse transcription into cDNA, which acted as the sequencing template. Sequenced by immunoSEQ multiplex PCR; TCRdb stores in-frame clones only, minus some. The sample includes some 150,000 clones, roughly 82% of them seen just once. Sample: CD8+ T cells sorted from blood, taken at week 4, from a patient treated with tofacitinib. Every receptor here comes from a human donor with alopecia areata.

J is TRBJ1-1 and V is TRBV15; 7 nucleotides match TRBD1. From germline, CDR1 is LNHNV and CDR2 YYDKDF (reference sequence). The CDR3 is made up of 14 amino acids. The J segment lost 7 bases and the V segment lost 2 bases, leaving 7 bases of the junction unmatched. The CDR3 protein is CATSRFTGTDEAFF. Here the CDR3 DNA reads TGTGCCACCAGCAGATTCACCGGGACAGATGAAGCTTTCTTT.

The chain has TRBV7-2 and TRBJ2-7, with D uncertain. The CDR3 is made up of 14 amino acids. Between the trimmed V and J ends, which lost 1 base and 2 bases, there was a span of 9 bases. CDR1 and CDR2 from the germline V gene are SGHTA and FQGNSA. CDR3 sequence (DNA): TGTGCCAGCAGCTTAGAGGTCGGAACCTACGAGCAGTACTTC. It yields the protein CASSLEVGTYEQYF.

Comments on this clone: The same CDR3 arises from other DNA sequences in this sample as well. This rearrangement joins TRBV29-1 to TRBJ2-7, with a weak D call TRBD1 (5 bases). This CDR3 is built from 11 residues. Between the trimmed V and J ends, which lost 2 bases and 5 bases, there was a span of 7 bases. From germline, CDR1 is SQVTM and CDR2 ANQGSEA. Here the CDR3 DNA reads TGCAGCGTTGAACAGGGTAACGAGCAGTACTTC. Its protein is CSVEQGNEQYF.

This clone was detected once. The rearrangement links TRBV6-9 to TRBJ1-6, with TRBD1 as a possible D gene (6 bases). The V end was cut by 11 bases, the J end by 8 bases, with 22 bases between. CDR3 length equals 15 residues. Germline loops: CDR1 MNHGY, CDR2 SVAAGI. In DNA, the CDR3 is TGTGCCCCTACCCCGTTCGACAGGAGGTATTCACCCCTCCACTTT. Translation gives CAPTPFDRRYSPLHF.

Concerning this clone: In the same sample, other DNA sequences code for this CDR3. DNA for the CDR3: TGCAGCGTGGAGGGGGAGACCCAGTACTTC. Its translation is CSVEGETQYF. The rearrangement joins TRBV29-1 to TRBJ2-5, with D possibly matching TRBD2 (6 bases). V was clipped by 6 bases and J by 5 bases, with 7 bases between them. Germline CDR1 reads SQVTM; CDR2 reads ANQGSEA. The CDR3 has 10 residues.

This chain connects TRBV6-4 to TRBJ1-2; no reliable D call. V lost 4 bases, J lost 5 bases, and 14 bases lay in between. The CDR3 length is 14 residues. Germline-derived CDR1 and CDR2 are MRHNA and SNTAGT. The CDR3, as DNA: TGTGCCAGCAGTGCGGAGGCCTCTCTGTATGGCTACACCTTC. Its translation: CASSAEASLYGYTF.

The chain couples TRBV4-1 to TRBJ1-2; D is ambiguous. Germline lookup yields CDR1 MGHRA and CDR2 YSYEKL. Trimming pared 0 bases from V and 1 base from J, leaving 6 bases between. The CDR3 totals 14 residues. This chain's CDR3 is CASSQDSFNYGYTF. CDR3 nucleotide sequence: TGCGCCAGCAGCCAAGACAGCTTTAACTATGGCTACACCTTC.

The chain carries TRBV7-2 and TRBJ2-7, with D unresolved. Trimming removed 1 base at V and 3 bases at J, with 10 bases between. The CDR3 is 14 residues long. Germline loops: CDR1 SGHTA, CDR2 FQGNSA. CDR3 in DNA: TGTGCCAGCAGCTTAGATGTTGGCCACTACGAGCAGTACTTC. It codes for CASSLDVGHYEQYF. The full variable domain, its missing parts supplied by reference TRBV7-2 and TRBJ2-7, is GAGVSQSPSNKVTEKGKDVELRCDPISGHTALYWYRQSLGQGLEFLIYFQGNSAPDKSGLPSDRFSAERTGGSVSTLTIQRTQQEDSAVYLCASSLDVGHYEQYFGPGTRLTVT.